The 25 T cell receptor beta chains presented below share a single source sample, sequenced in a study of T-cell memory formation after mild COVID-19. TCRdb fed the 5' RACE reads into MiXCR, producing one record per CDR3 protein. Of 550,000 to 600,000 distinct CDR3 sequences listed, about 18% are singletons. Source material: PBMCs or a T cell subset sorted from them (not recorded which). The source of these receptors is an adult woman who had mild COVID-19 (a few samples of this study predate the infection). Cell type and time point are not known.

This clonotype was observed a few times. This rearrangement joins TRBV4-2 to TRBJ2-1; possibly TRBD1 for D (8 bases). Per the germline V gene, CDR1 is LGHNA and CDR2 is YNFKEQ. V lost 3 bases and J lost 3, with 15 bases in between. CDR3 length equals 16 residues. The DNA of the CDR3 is TGTGCCAGCAGCCAGGCTACAGGGGGGGGCTACAATGAGCAGTTCTTC. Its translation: CASSQATGGGYNEQFF.

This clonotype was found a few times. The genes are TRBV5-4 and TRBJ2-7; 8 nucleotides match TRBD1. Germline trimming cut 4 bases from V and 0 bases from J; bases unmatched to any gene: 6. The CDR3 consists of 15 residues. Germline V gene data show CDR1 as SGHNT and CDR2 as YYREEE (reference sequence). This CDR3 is CASSHGTGSSYEQYF. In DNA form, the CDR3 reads TGTGCCAGCAGCCATGGGACAGGCAGCTCCTACGAGCAGTACTTC. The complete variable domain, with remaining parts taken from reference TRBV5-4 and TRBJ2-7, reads ETGVTQSPTHLIKTRGQQVTLRCSSQSGHNTVSWYQQALGQGPQFIFQYYREEENGRGNFPPRFSGLQFPNYSSELNVNALELDDSALYLCASSHGTGSSYEQYFGPGTRLTVT.

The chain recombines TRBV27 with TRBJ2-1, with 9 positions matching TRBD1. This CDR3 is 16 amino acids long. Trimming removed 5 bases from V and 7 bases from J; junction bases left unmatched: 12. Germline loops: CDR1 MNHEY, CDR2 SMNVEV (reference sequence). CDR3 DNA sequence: TGTGCCAGCAGTGCATACCGGGACAGGGTAGGAAATGAGCAGTTCTTC. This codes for CASSAYRDRVGNEQFF.

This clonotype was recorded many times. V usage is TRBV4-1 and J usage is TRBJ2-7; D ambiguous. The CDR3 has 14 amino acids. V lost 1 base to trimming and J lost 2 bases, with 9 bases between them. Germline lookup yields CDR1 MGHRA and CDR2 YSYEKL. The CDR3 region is CASSQGTATYEQYF. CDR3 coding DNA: TGCGCCAGCAGCCAAGGGACGGCGACCTACGAGCAGTACTTC.

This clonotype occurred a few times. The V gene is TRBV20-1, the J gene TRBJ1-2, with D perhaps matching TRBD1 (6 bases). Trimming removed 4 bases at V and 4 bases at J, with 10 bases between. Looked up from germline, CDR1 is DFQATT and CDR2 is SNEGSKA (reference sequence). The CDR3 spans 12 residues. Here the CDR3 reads CSATRGGYGYTF. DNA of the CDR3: TGCAGTGCTACGAGGGGGGGCTATGGCTACACCTTC.

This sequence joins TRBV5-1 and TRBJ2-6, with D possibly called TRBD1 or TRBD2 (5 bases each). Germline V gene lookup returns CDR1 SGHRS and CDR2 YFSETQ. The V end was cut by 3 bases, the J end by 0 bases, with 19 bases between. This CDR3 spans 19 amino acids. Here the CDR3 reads CASSYYPGRTNSGANVLTF. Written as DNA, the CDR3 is TGCGCCAGCAGCTATTATCCGGGACGGACAAACTCTGGGGCCAACGTCCTGACTTTC.

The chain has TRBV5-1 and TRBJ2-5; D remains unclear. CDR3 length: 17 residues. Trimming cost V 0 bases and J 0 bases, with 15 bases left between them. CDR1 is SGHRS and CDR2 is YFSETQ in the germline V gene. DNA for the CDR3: TGCGCCAGCAGCTTGGTTCGCGGCGCCGAGGACCAAGAGACCCAGTACTTC. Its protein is CASSLVRGAEDQETQYF.

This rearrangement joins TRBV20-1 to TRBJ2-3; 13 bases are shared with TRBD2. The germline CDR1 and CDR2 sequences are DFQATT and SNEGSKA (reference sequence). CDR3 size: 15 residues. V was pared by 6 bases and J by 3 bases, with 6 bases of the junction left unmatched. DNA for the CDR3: TGCAGTGCAGGACTAGCGGGAGACCCAACAGATACGCAGTATTTT. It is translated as CSAGLAGDPTDTQYF.

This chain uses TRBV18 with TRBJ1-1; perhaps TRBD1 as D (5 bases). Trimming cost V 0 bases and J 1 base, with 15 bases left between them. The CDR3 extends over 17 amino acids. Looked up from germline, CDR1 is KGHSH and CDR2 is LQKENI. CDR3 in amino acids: CASSPPGADQWNTEAFF. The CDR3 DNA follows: TGTGCCAGCTCACCACCCGGGGCCGATCAATGGAACACTGAAGCTTTCTTT.

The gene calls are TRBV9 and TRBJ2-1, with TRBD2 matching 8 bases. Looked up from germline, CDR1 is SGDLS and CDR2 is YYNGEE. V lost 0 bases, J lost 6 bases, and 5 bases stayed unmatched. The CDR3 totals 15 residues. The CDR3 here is CASSVATGGPNEQFF. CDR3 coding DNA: TGTGCCAGCAGCGTAGCTACGGGAGGGCCCAATGAGCAGTTCTTC.

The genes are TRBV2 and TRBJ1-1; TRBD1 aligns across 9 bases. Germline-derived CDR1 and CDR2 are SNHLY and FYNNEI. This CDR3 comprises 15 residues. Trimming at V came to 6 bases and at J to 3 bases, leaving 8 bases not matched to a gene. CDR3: CASSLAGTGYTEAFF. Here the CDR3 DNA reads TGTGCCAGCAGCCTGGCCGGGACAGGGTACACTGAAGCTTTCTTT.

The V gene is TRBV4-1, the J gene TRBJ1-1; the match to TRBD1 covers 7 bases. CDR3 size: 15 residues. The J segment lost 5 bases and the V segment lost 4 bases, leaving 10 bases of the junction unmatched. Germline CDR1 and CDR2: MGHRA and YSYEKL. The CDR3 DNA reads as TGCGCCAGCAGCCCCTATGGGCAGGGGGGGACTGAAGCTTTCTTT. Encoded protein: CASSPYGQGGTEAFF.

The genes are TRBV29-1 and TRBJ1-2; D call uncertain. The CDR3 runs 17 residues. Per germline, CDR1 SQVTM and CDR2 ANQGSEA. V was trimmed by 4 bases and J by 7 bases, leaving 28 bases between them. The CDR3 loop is CSVVGSEDLIEVGGYTF. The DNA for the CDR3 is TGCAGCGTTGTTGGGTCTGAGGATCTAATAGAGGTCGGTGGCTACACCTTC.

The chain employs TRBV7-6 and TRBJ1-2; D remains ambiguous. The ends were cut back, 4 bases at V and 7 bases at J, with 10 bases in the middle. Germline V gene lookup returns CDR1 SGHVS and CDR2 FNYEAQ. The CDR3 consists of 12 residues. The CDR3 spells CASSSARGGYTF. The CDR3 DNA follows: TGTGCCAGCAGCTCGGCCCGGGGTGGCTACACCTTC.

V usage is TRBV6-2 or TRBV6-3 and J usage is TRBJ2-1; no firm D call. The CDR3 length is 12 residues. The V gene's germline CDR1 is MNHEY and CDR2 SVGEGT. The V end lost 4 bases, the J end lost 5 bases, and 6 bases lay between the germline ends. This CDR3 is CASSSNNNEQFF. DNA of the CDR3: TGTGCCAGCAGTTCAAACAACAATGAGCAGTTCTTC.

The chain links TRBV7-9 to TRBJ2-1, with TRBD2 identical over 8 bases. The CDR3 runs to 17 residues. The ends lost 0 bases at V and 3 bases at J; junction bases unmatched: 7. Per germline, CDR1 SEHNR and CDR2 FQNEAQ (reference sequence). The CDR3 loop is CASSLAGAGANYNEQFF. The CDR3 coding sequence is TGTGCCAGCAGCTTAGCGGGAGCGGGAGCTAACTACAATGAGCAGTTCTTC.

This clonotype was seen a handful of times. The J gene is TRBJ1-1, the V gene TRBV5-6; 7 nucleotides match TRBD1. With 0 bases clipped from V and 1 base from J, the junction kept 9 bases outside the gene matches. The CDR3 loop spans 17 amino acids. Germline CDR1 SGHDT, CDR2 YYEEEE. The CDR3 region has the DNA TGTGCCAGCAGCTTGGCGGGGCTCAGGGGGTCGAACACTGAAGCTTTCTTT. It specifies CASSLAGLRGSNTEAFF.

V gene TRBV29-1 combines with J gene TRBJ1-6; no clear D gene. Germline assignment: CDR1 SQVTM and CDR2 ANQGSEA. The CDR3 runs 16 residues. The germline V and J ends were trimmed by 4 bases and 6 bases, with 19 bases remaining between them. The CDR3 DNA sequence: TGCAGCGTTGTTGGCCCTGCGGGGAGCGGTAATTCACCCCTCCACTTT. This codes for CSVVGPAGSGNSPLHF.

The CDR3 reads CASSLSRGEETQYF. The CDR3 DNA sequence: TGCGCCAGCAGCCTTTCGAGGGGGGAAGAGACCCAGTACTTC. This chain uses TRBV5-1 with TRBJ2-5; perhaps D is TRBD1 or TRBD2 (6 bases each). Trimming left V 4 bases short and J 3 bases short, with 13 bases between. There are 14 residues in the CDR3. Looked up from germline, CDR1 is SGHRS and CDR2 is YFSETQ.

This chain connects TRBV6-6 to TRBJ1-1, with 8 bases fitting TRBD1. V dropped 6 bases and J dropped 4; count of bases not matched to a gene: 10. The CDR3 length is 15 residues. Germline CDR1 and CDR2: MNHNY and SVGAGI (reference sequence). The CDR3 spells CASSKTKDRATEAFF. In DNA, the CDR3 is TGTGCCAGCAGCAAGACTAAGGACAGGGCCACTGAAGCTTTCTTT.

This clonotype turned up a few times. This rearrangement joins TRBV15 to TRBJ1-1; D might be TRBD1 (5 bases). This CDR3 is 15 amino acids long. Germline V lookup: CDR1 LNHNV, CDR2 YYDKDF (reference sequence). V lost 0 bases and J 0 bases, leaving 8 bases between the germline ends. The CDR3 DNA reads TGTGCCACCAGCAGAGAGGGCAGGGTGAACACTGAAGCTTTCTTT. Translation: CATSREGRVNTEAFF.

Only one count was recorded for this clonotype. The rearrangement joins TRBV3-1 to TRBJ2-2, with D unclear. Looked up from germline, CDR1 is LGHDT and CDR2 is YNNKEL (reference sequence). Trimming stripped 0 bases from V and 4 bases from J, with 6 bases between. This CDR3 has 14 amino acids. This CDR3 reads CASSQDTLTGELFF. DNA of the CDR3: TGTGCCAGCAGCCAAGATACCCTCACCGGGGAGCTGTTTTTT.

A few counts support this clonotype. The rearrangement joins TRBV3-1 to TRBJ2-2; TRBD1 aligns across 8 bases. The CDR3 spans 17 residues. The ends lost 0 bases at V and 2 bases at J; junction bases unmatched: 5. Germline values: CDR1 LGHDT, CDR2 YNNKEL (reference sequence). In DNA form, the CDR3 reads TGTGCCAGCAGCCAAGAGGGGACAGGTCCCAACACCGGGGAGCTGTTTTTT. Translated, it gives CASSQEGTGPNTGELFF.

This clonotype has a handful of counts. The CDR3 sequence is CASSLGQDSSYEQYF. The CDR3 nucleotides read TGCGCCAGCAGCTTGGGACAGGATAGCTCCTACGAGCAGTACTTC. The chain carries TRBV5-1 and TRBJ2-7; D might be TRBD1 (6 bases). Germline loops: CDR1 SGHRS, CDR2 YFSETQ. The CDR3 spans 15 residues. The V and J ends lost 0 bases and 0 bases respectively, with 10 bases between them.

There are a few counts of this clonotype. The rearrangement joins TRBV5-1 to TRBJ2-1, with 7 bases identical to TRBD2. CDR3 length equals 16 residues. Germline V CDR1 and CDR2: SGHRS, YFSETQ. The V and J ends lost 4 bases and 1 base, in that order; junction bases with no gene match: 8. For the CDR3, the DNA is TGCGCCAGCAGCCCACAGACTAGCAGTTCCTACAATGAGCAGTTCTTC. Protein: CASSPQTSSSYNEQFF.